These 27 T cell receptor beta chains share one sample of origin, sequenced in a study of OX40 agonist ivuxolimab in advanced cancers. The method was immunoSEQ multiplex PCR; TCRdb's version includes in-frame clones alone and lacks a portion of them. Altogether 40,000 to 45,000 clones are present, roughly 90% being singletons, with the ten largest covering roughly 13%. This material consisted of CD4+ or CD8+ T cells sorted from blood, taken in a trial of the OX40 agonist ivuxolimab. The source of these receptors is an adult with an advanced solid tumor such as melanoma, head and neck, liver or kidney cancer.

This clone was picked up a small number of times. The chain recombines TRBV7-2 with TRBJ2-7, with a weak D call TRBD1 (5 bases). The V end lost 0 bases, the J end lost 2 bases, and 11 bases lay between the germline ends. There are 15 residues in the CDR3. Looked up from germline, CDR1 is SGHTA and CDR2 is FQGNSA. The CDR3 here is CASSLAPQGAYEQYF. The CDR3, as DNA: TGTGCCAGCAGCTTAGCACCCCAAGGGGCCTACGAGCAGTACTTC.

The rearrangement uses TRBV6-6 and TRBJ2-7; 10 bases fit TRBD1. CDR1 MNHNY and CDR2 SVGAGI come from the germline V gene (reference sequence). The J segment lost 7 bases and the V segment lost 4 bases, leaving 7 bases of the junction unmatched. This CDR3 contains 14 residues. This CDR3 reads CASSWRQGAGEQYF. In nucleotides, the CDR3 is TGTGCCAGCAGTTGGCGACAGGGGGCAGGGGAGCAGTACTTC.

This clone was picked up one time. The V and J genes are TRBV28 and TRBJ2-3; the D is unclear. This CDR3 contains 14 residues. CDR1 is MDHEN, CDR2 SYDVKM, per germline. Trimming pared 7 bases from V and 0 bases from J, leaving 11 bases between. CDR3 region: CASTPLGSTDTQYF. The CDR3 DNA sequence: TGTGCCAGCACTCCGCTGGGCAGCACAGATACGCAGTATTTT.

The chain employs TRBV11-2 and TRBJ2-3; the D is unclear. Germline V gene data show CDR1 as SGHAT and CDR2 as FQNNGV. The ends were cut back, 5 bases at V and 1 base at J, with 16 bases in the middle. The CDR3 runs to 16 residues. For the CDR3, the DNA is TGTGCCAGCAGCGCGGACCCAATCCTCGGCACAGATACGCAGTATTTT. Translation: CASSADPILGTDTQYF.

The rearrangement uses TRBV11-2 and TRBJ2-3; D is uncertain. Trimming stripped 5 bases from V and 2 bases from J, with 8 bases between. The CDR3 consists of 13 residues. CDR1 and CDR2 (germline): SGHAT, FQNNGV. The DNA of the CDR3 is TGTGCCAGCAGCGCCTTTTACACAGATACGCAGTATTTT. It translates to CASSAFYTDTQYF.

This clone appeared a single time. This sequence joins TRBV28 and TRBJ2-7; unclear D gene. The CDR3 spans 14 residues. V was shortened by 5 bases and J by 2 bases, with 13 bases between the two germline ends. The germline CDR1 and CDR2 sequences are MDHEN and SYDVKM. The CDR3 nucleotides read TGTGCCAGCAGTCCCTCGGATCTACCCTACGAGCAGTACTTC. Protein sequence: CASSPSDLPYEQYF. Using reference TRBV28 and TRBJ2-7 for the parts outside the CDR3, the full variable domain is DVKVTQSSRYLVKRTGEKVFLECVQDMDHENMFWYRQDPGLGLRLIYFSYDVKMKEKGDIPEGYSVSREKKERFSLILESASTNQTSMYLCASSPSDLPYEQYFGPGTRLTVT.

Here the CDR3 DNA reads TGTGCCAGCTCACAAGGCCTAGACTCTGGAAACACCATATATTTT. Residues: CASSQGLDSGNTIYF. The chain employs TRBV18 and TRBJ1-3; no clear D gene. The germline gives CDR1 KGHSH, CDR2 LQKENI. The CDR3 extends over 15 amino acids. The V gene lost 4 bases and the J gene lost 0 bases, with 10 bases spanning the gap.

J is TRBJ2-3 and V is TRBV19, with D perhaps matching TRBD2 (5 bases). The CDR3 consists of 14 residues. Trimming cost V 6 bases and J 1 base, with 11 bases left between them. CDR1 is LNHDA and CDR2 is SQIVND in the germline V gene (reference sequence). DNA of the CDR3: TGTGCCAGTAGGAATAGAGCGGGCACAGATACGCAGTATTTT. This codes for CASRNRAGTDTQYF.

This sequence joins TRBV7-8 and TRBJ2-2, with D perhaps TRBD1 or TRBD2 (5 bases each). V lost 2 bases to trimming and J lost 2 bases, with 9 bases between them. The CDR3 is made up of 15 amino acids. Germline values: CDR1 SGHVS, CDR2 FQNEAQ. DNA for the CDR3: TGTGCCAGCAGCTTAAACCGGGACAACACCGGGGAGCTGTTTTTT. Residues: CASSLNRDNTGELFF. Using reference TRBV7-8 and TRBJ2-2 for the parts outside the CDR3, the full variable domain is GAGVSQSPRYKVAKRGQDVALRCDPISGHVSLFWYQQALGQGPEFLTYFQNEAQLDKSGLPSDRFFAERPEGSVSTLKIQRTQQEDSAVYLCASSLNRDNTGELFFGEGSRLTVL.

The chain recombines TRBV12-5 with TRBJ2-5; D is uncertain. The CDR3 has 13 residues. Germline assignment: CDR1 LGHNT and CDR2 FRNRAP. Trimming removed 7 bases at V and 5 bases at J, with 14 bases between. In DNA, the CDR3 is TGTGCTAGTGCCAAGGGCAGTTGGGAGACCCAGTACTTC. Its protein is CASAKGSWETQYF. Variable domain in full (rest from reference TRBV12-5 and TRBJ2-5): DARVTQTPRHKVTEMGQEVTMRCQPILGHNTVFWYRQTMMQGLELLAYFRNRAPLDDSGMPKDRFSAEMPDATLATLKIQPSEPRDSAVYFCASAKGSWETQYFGPGTRLLVL.

The chain has TRBV5-8 and TRBJ2-1; TRBD1 aligns across 9 bases. The germline gives CDR1 SGHTS, CDR2 YDEGEE. Germline trimming cut 1 base from V and 6 bases from J; bases unmatched to any gene: 8. This CDR3 has 16 amino acids. The CDR3 loop is CASSLFATGGSNEQFF. The CDR3 DNA sequence: TGTGCCAGCAGCTTGTTCGCGACAGGGGGGTCCAATGAGCAGTTCTTC.

The V gene is TRBV30, the J gene TRBJ1-1, with no clear D. V lost 8 bases, J lost 1 base, and 11 bases lay in between. Looked up from germline, CDR1 is GTSNPN and CDR2 is SVGIG (reference sequence). The CDR3 covers 12 residues. The CDR3 is CAGRRSNTEAFF. The CDR3 nucleotides are TGTGCCGGACGACGGTCGAACACTGAAGCTTTCTTT.

V and J are TRBV10-3 and TRBJ2-7; TRBD1 matches at 7 bases. J gave up 0 bases and V 3 bases, and 5 bases lay outside the gene matches. The germline V gene encodes CDR1 ENHRY and CDR2 SYGVKD. CDR3 size: 15 residues. This CDR3 is CAISDWGTVSYEQYF. Written as DNA, the CDR3 is TGTGCCATCAGTGATTGGGGGACAGTCTCCTACGAGCAGTACTTC.

The rearrangement joins TRBV4-2 to TRBJ2-7; TRBD2 might be the D (6 bases). This CDR3 has 16 residues. CDR1 and CDR2 (germline): LGHNA, YNFKEQ. The germline V and J ends were trimmed by 2 bases and 0 bases, with 14 bases remaining between them. CDR3 DNA sequence: TGTGCCAGCAGCCAATTAGCGGCAGCGAGCTCCTACGAGCAGTACTTC. Protein sequence: CASSQLAAASSYEQYF.

Turning to this clone: A junction boundary mismatches the germline segment, possibly from a read error. V and J are TRBV18 and TRBJ1-5; 12 bases agree with TRBD1. Looked up from germline, CDR1 is KGHSH and CDR2 is LQKENI. The CDR3 is 18 amino acids. CDR3 in amino acids: CASSPRDRGLDSNQPQHF. The CDR3 DNA sequence: TGTGCCAGTTCACCCAGGGACAGGGGGCTGGATAGCAATCAGCCCCAGCATTTT. Filled out from reference TRBV18 and TRBJ1-5, the complete variable domain reads NAGVMQNPRHLVRRRGQEARLRCSPMKGHSHVYWYRQLPEEGLKFMVYLQKENIIDESGMPKERFSAEFPKEGPSILRIQQVVRGDSAAYFCASSPRDRGLDSNQPQHFGDGTRLSIL.

The rearrangement uses TRBV5-1 and TRBJ2-3; no reliable D call. From germline, CDR1 is SGHRS and CDR2 YFSETQ. The CDR3 consists of 15 residues. Between the trimmed V and J ends, which lost 4 bases and 1 base, there was a span of 13 bases. CDR3 residues: CASSERPARTDTQYF. For the CDR3, the DNA is TGCGCCAGCAGCGAGAGACCGGCCCGCACAGATACGCAGTATTTT.

The chain has TRBV7-9 and TRBJ2-7, with 9 bases fitting TRBD2. Germline lookup yields CDR1 SEHNR and CDR2 FQNEAQ (reference sequence). The CDR3 covers 14 residues. V gave up 5 bases and J gave up 5 bases; unmatched junction bases: 7. The CDR3 bases are TGTGCCAGCAGCCGAGCGGGAGGAGGGGACGAGCAGTACTTC. Its protein is CASSRAGGGDEQYF.

For the CDR3, the DNA is TGTGCCAGCAGTGCAGGCAGGTCATGGCAGCCCCAGCATTTT. It yields the protein CASSAGRSWQPQHF. The V gene is TRBV6-1, the J gene TRBJ1-5; D gene unclear. This CDR3 comprises 14 residues. V shed 4 bases and J shed 7 bases, with 14 bases lying between them. Looked up from germline, CDR1 is MNHNS and CDR2 is SASEGT.

The chain's CDR3 is CAISESSQGGGYTF. In DNA, the CDR3 is TGTGCCATCAGTGAGTCAAGTCAGGGAGGCGGCTACACCTTC. This chain uses TRBV10-3 with TRBJ1-2; weak D call: TRBD1 (5 bases). The germline V gene encodes CDR1 ENHRY and CDR2 SYGVKD. The CDR3 spans 14 residues. Between the trimmed V and J ends, which lost 0 bases and 8 bases, there was a span of 13 bases.

The V and J genes are TRBV5-6 and TRBJ1-5; D is unresolved. CDR3 length equals 16 residues. Trimming removed 0 bases from V and 0 bases from J, with 10 bases in between. Germline V CDR1 and CDR2: SGHDT, YYEEEE. The CDR3 region has the DNA TGTGCCAGCAGCTTGGCCATAGGGCATAGCAATCAGCCCCAGCATTTT. This translates into CASSLAIGHSNQPQHF. Complete variable domain (other parts from reference TRBV5-6 and TRBJ1-5): DAGVTQSPTHLIKTRGQQVTLRCSPKSGHDTVSWYQQALGQGPQFIFQYYEEEERQRGNFPDRFSGHQFPNYSSELNVNALLLGDSALYLCASSLAIGHSNQPQHFGDGTRLSIL.

The chain couples TRBV11-2 to TRBJ1-6; maybe TRBD1 (5 bases). V lost 5 bases and J lost 5, with 13 bases in between. CDR3 length: 15 residues. Looked up from germline, CDR1 is SGHAT and CDR2 is FQNNGV. This CDR3 is CASSPRDPDNSPLHF. The CDR3, as DNA: TGTGCCAGCAGCCCTCGGGACCCCGATAATTCACCCCTCCACTTT.

The rearrangement joins TRBV9 to TRBJ2-3; maybe TRBD1 (6 bases). Germline V gives CDR1 SGDLS, CDR2 YYNGEE. This CDR3 is 14 amino acids long. The germline V and J ends were trimmed by 2 bases and 5 bases, with 12 bases remaining between them. CDR3 residues: CASSVDRQRDTQYF. The CDR3 DNA reads as TGTGCCAGCAGCGTTGACAGGCAAAGAGATACGCAGTATTTT.

The V gene is TRBV10-3, the J gene TRBJ1-5; 8 positions agree with TRBD1. CDR3 size: 15 residues. V trimming: 2 bases; J trimming: 3 bases; junction bases outside the gene matches: 3. Germline V gene lookup returns CDR1 ENHRY and CDR2 SYGVKD. Written as DNA, the CDR3 is TGTGCCATCAGTGAGAAACAGGGGGACAATCAGCCCCAGCATTTT. It is translated as CAISEKQGDNQPQHF.

J is TRBJ1-3 and V is TRBV10-2, with D possibly being TRBD1 (5 bases). Deletions cut 4 bases from V and 4 bases from J, with 8 bases between. The CDR3 is made up of 13 amino acids. From germline, CDR1 is WSHSY and CDR2 SAAADI. The CDR3 sequence is CASSGQPGNTIYF. CDR3 coding DNA: TGCGCCAGCAGTGGACAGCCAGGAAACACCATATATTTT.

The chain recombines TRBV5-1 with TRBJ2-3; 9 bases match TRBD2. The CDR3 loop spans 14 amino acids. Per germline, CDR1 SGHRS and CDR2 YFSETQ. J was trimmed by 4 bases and V by 4 bases; bases with no gene match: 4. The CDR3 loop reads CASSAGGASDTQYF. The CDR3 bases are TGCGCCAGCAGCGCGGGAGGGGCCTCAGATACGCAGTATTTT.

The chain employs TRBV11-1 and TRBJ2-3; TRBD1 matches at 8 bases. The CDR3 contains 15 residues. Germline V gene sequence: CDR1 SGHAT, CDR2 FQDESV (reference sequence). V shed 2 bases and J 5 bases; nucleotides not matched to a gene: 6. CDR3: CASSLPDRVKDTQYF. In DNA form, the CDR3 reads TGTGCCAGCAGCTTACCGGACAGGGTTAAAGATACGCAGTATTTT.

The chain couples TRBV27 to TRBJ2-3, with TRBD2 matching over 12 bases. The CDR3 consists of 15 residues. In germline, CDR1 is MNHEY, CDR2 SMNVEV (reference sequence). V shed 5 bases and J 6 bases; nucleotides not matched to a gene: 6. CDR3 sequence: CASSLAGGPWDTQYF. DNA for the CDR3: TGTGCCAGCAGTCTAGCGGGAGGGCCGTGGGATACGCAGTATTTT.